A selection of T cell receptor beta chains follows, all from one sample in a study of tumour-infiltrating T cells in Burkitt lymphoma. Produced via immunoSEQ multiplex PCR; TCRdb's table is partial and in-frame only. The data contain some 5,100 clones, roughly a sixth of them seen just once; the ten biggest clones take up roughly an eighth. The sample consisted of tumor tissue. The receptors were gathered from a human donor with diffuse large B-cell lymphoma. CDR3s include the opening cysteine and the closing phenylalanine or tryptophan. D genes are given only for firm matches. Some rows have no size entry. The others give once, few or many, or a class for an expanded clone.

v_gene	d_gene	j_gene	abundance	CDR3nt	CDR3aa
TRBV27	NA	TRBJ2-7	NA	TGTGCCAGCAGGAATATGGGGCCAAGTCCCTACGAGCAGTACTTC	CASRNMGPSPYEQYF
TRBV27	TRBD2	TRBJ2-4	once	TGTGCCAGCAGCATCCAACCACCGGGACTAGCGGGAGTGGAAATTCAGTACTTC	CASSIQPPGLAGVEIQYF
TRBV5-1	NA	TRBJ2-3	few	TGCGCCAGCAGCTTGTATCTAGACACAGATACGCAGTATTTT	CASSLYLDTDTQYF
TRBV7-9	NA	TRBJ2-7	NA	TGTGCCAGCAGCTTAGCGGGCGGTAACGAGCAGTACTTC	CASSLAGGNEQYF
TRBV7-6	NA	TRBJ2-1	few	TGTGCCAGCAGCTTACAATACAATGAGCAGTTCTTC	CASSLQYNEQFF
TRBV7-2	NA	TRBJ1-2	NA	TGTGCCAGCAGCACCAGGAGCTATGGCTACACCTTC	CASSTRSYGYTF
TRBV7-9	NA	TRBJ1-1	few	TGTGCCAGCAGCCCGGACGATATCAGGCGCACTGAAGCTTTCTTT	CASSPDDIRRTEAFF
TRBV4-1	TRBD2	TRBJ2-1	NA	TGCGCCAGCAGCCGCGGGACTACTTCTTACAATGAGCAGTTCTTC	CASSRGTTSYNEQFF
TRBV11-3	NA	TRBJ2-5	few	TGTGCCAGCGGCCAGAACAGTCAAGAGACCCAGTACTTC	CASGQNSQETQYF
TRBV2	NA	TRBJ1-2	NA	TGTGCCAGCAGCGCCGCGGGGGGGGCTCCTAACTATGGCTACACCTTC	CASSAAGGAPNYGYTF
TRBV28	NA	TRBJ1-1	few	TGTGCCAGCAGTTTATTGAGCACTGAAGCTTTCTTT	CASSLLSTEAFF
TRBV2	TRBD1	TRBJ1-5	medium-sized	TGTGCCAGCGGTGGACAGGTCGGGGGCAATCAGCCCCAGCATTTT	CASGGQVGGNQPQHF
TRBV28	NA	TRBJ1-1	NA	TGTGCCAGCATGAGGGACACTGAAGCTTTCTTT	CASMRDTEAFF
TRBV4-1	NA	TRBJ1-5	few	TGCGCCAGCAGCCAAGAAGGGGCGGGCATAGGTCAGCCCCAGCATTTT	CASSQEGAGIGQPQHF
TRBV9	NA	TRBJ1-1	few	TGTGCCAGCAGCGTAGGGGGGGGGATAAGGACTGAAGCTTTCTTT	CASSVGGGIRTEAFF
TRBV6-1	NA	TRBJ2-7	few	TGTGCCAGTTCGAAAGAGTTATTCGCCTACGAGCAGTACTTC	CASSKELFAYEQYF
TRBV28	NA	TRBJ2-7	NA	TGTGCCAGCAGTCTAACCAGGGCTGGCTACGAGCAGTACTTC	CASSLTRAGYEQYF
TRBV5-1	NA	TRBJ2-5	few	TGCGCCAGCAGCAAGGGACTCCAGGAGACCCAGTACTTC	CASSKGLQETQYF
TRBV5-6	TRBD1	TRBJ1-4	few	TGTGCCAGCAGCGCGGGGACAGCTAATGAAAAACTGTTTTTT	CASSAGTANEKLFF
TRBV5-6	NA	TRBJ1-1	NA	TGTGCCAGCAGCTTGGGCCCAGGGGTTTTTGATACTGAAGCTTTCTTT	CASSLGPGVFDTEAFF
TRBV2	NA	TRBJ1-1	NA	TGTGCCAGCAGTGTACAGCCGAACACTGAAGCTTTCTTT	CASSVQPNTEAFF
TRBV6-1	NA	TRBJ1-1	NA	TGTGCCAGCAGTACTACAGGGAACACTGAAGCTTTCTTT	CASSTTGNTEAFF
TRBV6-1	NA	TRBJ1-5	once	TGTGCCAGCAGTGAACAGGGCCAGGGGAATCAGCCCCAGCATTTT	CASSEQGQGNQPQHF
TRBV5-8	TRBD1	TRBJ1-4	NA	TGTGCCAGCAGCTTTGGACAGGCGGCAACTAATGAAAAACTGTTTTTT	CASSFGQAATNEKLFF
TRBV5-1	NA	TRBJ1-2	few	TGCGCCAGCAGCTTGGGTCTGGGGGCGGTCTATGGCTACACCTTC	CASSLGLGAVYGYTF
TRBV18	TRBD1	TRBJ2-7	NA	TGTGCCAGCTCACCGGCCACGGGACAGAGAGGCTACGAGCAGTACTTC	CASSPATGQRGYEQYF
TRBV7-6	NA	TRBJ2-7	few	TGTGCCAGCAGCTCGGGACCGAACTACGAGCAGTACTTC	CASSSGPNYEQYF
TRBV30	TRBD2	TRBJ2-1	NA	TGTGCCTGGAGTGATGGACTAGCGGGAGATGAGCAGTTCTTC	CAWSDGLAGDEQFF
TRBV7-9	TRBD2	TRBJ2-1	few	TGTGCCAGCAGCTTGGGACTAGCGGGGGCGAGTGAGCAGTTCTTC	CASSLGLAGASEQFF
TRBV30	NA	TRBJ2-3	few	TGTGCCTGGAGCGTTGGGGGTAACACAGATACGCAGTATTTT	CAWSVGGNTDTQYF
TRBV14	NA	TRBJ2-3	NA	TGTGCCAGCAGCCAAGGCCGGGTCTCAGATACGCAGTATTTT	CASSQGRVSDTQYF
TRBV27	NA	TRBJ1-3	NA	TGTGCCAGCAGTTTTCCTCCAGATTCTATACCGGGACGATCTGGAAACACCATATATTTT	CASSFPPDSIPGRSGNTIYF
TRBV6-1	TRBD1	TRBJ1-4	few	TGTGCCGCCCGGGACAGGGGGTTGTCTAATGAAAAACTGTTTTTT	CAARDRGLSNEKLFF
TRBV19	NA	TRBJ2-7	few	TGTGCCAGTAGTCGGGGCCCTCGGGGAGAGCAGTACTTC	CASSRGPRGEQYF
TRBV5-1	NA	TRBJ1-1	NA	TGCGCCAGCAGCTTGGAGGGTCATAGCACTGAAGCTTTCTTT	CASSLEGHSTEAFF
TRBV9	NA	TRBJ2-5	NA	TGTGCCAGCAGCGCCCCAGGGGTTGGGGGTCGGGAGACCCAGTACTTC	CASSAPGVGGRETQYF
TRBV5-4	NA	TRBJ1-3	few	TGTGCCAGCAGCTTGTCAATTACCGATGGCCGCTTGAGCTCTGGAAACACCATATATTTT	CASSLSITDGRLSSGNTIYF
TRBV21-1	NA	TRBJ2-1	NA	TGTGCCAGCAGGTACTACAGAGGGTACAATGAGCAGTTCTTC	CASRYYRGYNEQFF
TRBV28	NA	TRBJ2-7	few	TGTGCCAGCGAGGGGGAGATCTCCTACGAGCAGTACTTC	CASEGEISYEQYF
TRBV5-4	NA	TRBJ1-2	few	TGTGCCAGCAGTGGGACCGCTGATCACTATGGCTACACCTTC	CASSGTADHYGYTF
TRBV9	NA	TRBJ1-4	NA	TGTGCCAGCAGCGCCTCGGAGTTGGGAAAACTGTTTTTT	CASSASELGKLFF
TRBV6-6	NA	TRBJ2-2	few	TGTGCCAGCAGTCGGGGGGCTATCGGCGGGGAGCTGTTTTTT	CASSRGAIGGELFF
TRBV9	NA	TRBJ2-3	few	TGTGCCAGCAGCCTCCGACTAGAGTCTAGCCCCGATATGCAGTATTTT	CASSLRLESSPDMQYF
TRBV5-4	NA	TRBJ2-5	few	TGTGCCAGCAGCCCCGAGGACCTCGCCGAGACCCAGTACTTC	CASSPEDLAETQYF
TRBV28	NA	TRBJ1-5	NA	TGTGCCAGCAGGGAAGAAGTCAATCAGCCCCAGCATTTT	CASREEVNQPQHF
TRBV7-9	TRBD2	TRBJ2-1	NA	TGTGCCAGCAGCTCTTTAGCGGGAGGGCGATACAATGAGCAGTTCTTC	CASSSLAGGRYNEQFF
TRBV27	NA	TRBJ2-3	NA	TGTGCCAGCAGCCCGGGGCGAGTACGCACAGATACGCAGTATTTT	CASSPGRVRTDTQYF
TRBV5-1	TRBD1	TRBJ2-1	few	TGCGCCAGCAGCTTAGGAGGGACAGGGACTCACGAGCAGTTCTTC	CASSLGGTGTHEQFF
TRBV27	NA	TRBJ2-1	few	TGTGCCAGCAGTTTACGGCCACCCTACAATGAGCAGTTCTTC	CASSLRPPYNEQFF
TRBV10-2	NA	TRBJ2-5	NA	TGCGCCAGCAGTGGCGCTTTCGGGCCCAAGGGGCAGGAGACCCAGTACTTC	CASSGAFGPKGQETQYF
TRBV5-8	TRBD1	TRBJ1-2	NA	TGTGCCAGCAGCTGGCGGCGGGGACAGGGTGTGGGTGGCTACACCTTC	CASSWRRGQGVGGYTF
TRBV5-1	TRBD2	TRBJ2-7	few	TGCGCCAGCAGCTTGGAACGCGGGAGGGCCTACGAGCAGTACTTC	CASSLERGRAYEQYF
TRBV4-2	TRBD1	TRBJ2-3	few	TGTGCCAGCAGCCAAGCTCCAGGGGGAAATACAGATACGCAGTATTTT	CASSQAPGGNTDTQYF
TRBV18	TRBD2	TRBJ2-1	few	TGTGCCAGCTCACGGACTAGCGGGAGCTCCTACAATGAGCAGTTCTTC	CASSRTSGSSYNEQFF
TRBV28	NA	TRBJ2-1	once	TGTGCCAGCAGTTTGCAGGGGATAGGGTTCTTC	CASSLQGIGFF
TRBV10-3	NA	TRBJ1-4	NA	TGTGCCATCAGTCCAGCAGGGACCGAGGAAAAACTGTTTTTT	CAISPAGTEEKLFF
TRBV5-1	NA	TRBJ1-5	few	TGCGCCAGCAGCCTGGGGGGGAGGGATCAGCCCCAGCATTTT	CASSLGGRDQPQHF